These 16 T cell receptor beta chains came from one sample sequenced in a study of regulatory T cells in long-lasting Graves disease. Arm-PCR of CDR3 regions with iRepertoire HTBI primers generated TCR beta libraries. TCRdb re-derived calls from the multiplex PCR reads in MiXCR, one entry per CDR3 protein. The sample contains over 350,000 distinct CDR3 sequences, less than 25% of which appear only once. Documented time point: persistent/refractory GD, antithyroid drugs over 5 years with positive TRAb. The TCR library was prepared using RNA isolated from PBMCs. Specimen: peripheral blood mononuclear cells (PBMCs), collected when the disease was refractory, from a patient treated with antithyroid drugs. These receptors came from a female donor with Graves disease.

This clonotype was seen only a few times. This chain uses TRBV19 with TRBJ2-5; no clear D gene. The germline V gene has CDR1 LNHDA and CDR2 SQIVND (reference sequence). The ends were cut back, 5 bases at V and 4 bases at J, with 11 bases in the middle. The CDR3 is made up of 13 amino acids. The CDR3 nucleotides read TGTGCCAGTAGTGCAAGACCGACAGAGACCCAGTACTTC. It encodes CASSARPTETQYF.

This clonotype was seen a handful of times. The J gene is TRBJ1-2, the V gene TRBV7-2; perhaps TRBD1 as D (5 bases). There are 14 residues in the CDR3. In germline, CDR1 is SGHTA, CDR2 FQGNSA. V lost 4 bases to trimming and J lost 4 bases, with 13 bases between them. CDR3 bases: TGTGCCAGCAGCTATCTGTCCGGGGGCTATGGCTACACCTTC. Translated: CASSYLSGGYGYTF.

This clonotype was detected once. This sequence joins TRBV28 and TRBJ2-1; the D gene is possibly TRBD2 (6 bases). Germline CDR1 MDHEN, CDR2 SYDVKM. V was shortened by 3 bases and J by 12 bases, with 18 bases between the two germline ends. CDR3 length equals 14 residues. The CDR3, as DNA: TGTGCCAGCAGTTTGCGGGTCACGGGAGATTGGCAGTTCTTC. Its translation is CASSLRVTGDWQFF.

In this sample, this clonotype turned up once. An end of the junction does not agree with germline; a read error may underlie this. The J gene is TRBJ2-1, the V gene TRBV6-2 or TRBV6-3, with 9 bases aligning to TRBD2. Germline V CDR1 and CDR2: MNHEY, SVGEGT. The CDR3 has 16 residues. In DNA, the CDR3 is TGTGCCAGCAATTACCTTAGCGGGAGTATCCCTAATGAGCAGTTCTTC. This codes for CASNYLSGSIPNEQFF.

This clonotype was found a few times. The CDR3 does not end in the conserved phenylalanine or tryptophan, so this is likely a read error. CDR3 coding DNA: TGTGCCAGCAGTTGGGACGGCTACGAGCAGTACCTC. This encodes CASSWDGYEQYL. The chain links TRBV12-3 or TRBV12-4 to TRBJ2-7; D tentatively reads TRBD1 or TRBD2 (5 bases each). The CDR3 has 12 residues. V lost 4 bases and J lost 3, with 7 bases in between.

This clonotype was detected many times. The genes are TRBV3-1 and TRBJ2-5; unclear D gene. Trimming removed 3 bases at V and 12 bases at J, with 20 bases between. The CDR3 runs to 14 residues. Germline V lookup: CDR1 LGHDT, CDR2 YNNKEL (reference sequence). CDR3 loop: CASSHRRSWAGKYF. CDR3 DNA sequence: TGTGCCAGCAGCCATAGGCGGTCTTGGGCTGGGAAGTACTTC.

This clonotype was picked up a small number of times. The CDR3 spells CASSHQGSPSEQYF. CDR3 in DNA: TGTGCCAGCAGCCATCAGGGGTCCCCATCCGAGCAGTACTTC. This rearrangement joins TRBV3-1 to TRBJ2-7; tentatively, D is TRBD1 (6 bases). Germline V gene data show CDR1 as LGHDT and CDR2 as YNNKEL (reference sequence). This CDR3 is built from 14 residues. Trimming took 3 bases from V and 6 from J, leaving 15 bases between them.

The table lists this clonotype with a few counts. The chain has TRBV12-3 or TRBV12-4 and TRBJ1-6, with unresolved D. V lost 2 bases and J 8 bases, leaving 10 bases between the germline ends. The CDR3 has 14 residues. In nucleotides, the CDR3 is TGTGCCAGCAGTTTATTAATCTCGGATTCACCCCTCCACTTT. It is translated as CASSLLISDSPLHF.

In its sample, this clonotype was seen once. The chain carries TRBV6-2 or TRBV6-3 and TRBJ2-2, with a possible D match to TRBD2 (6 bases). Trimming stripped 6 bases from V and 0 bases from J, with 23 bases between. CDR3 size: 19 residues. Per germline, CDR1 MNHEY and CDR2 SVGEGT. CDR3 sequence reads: CASSRTNLQRNPNTGELFF. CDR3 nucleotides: TGTGCCAGCAGCCGGACTAACCTTCAAAGAAATCCGAACACCGGGGAGCTGTTTTTT.

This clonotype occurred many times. CDR3 DNA: TGCAGCGTTGACAGGGGGTTTGATGGCTACACCTTC. It is translated as CSVDRGFDGYTF. V is TRBV29-1 and J is TRBJ1-2; 7 bases map to TRBD1. The germline gives CDR1 SQVTM, CDR2 ANQGSEA. J gave up 6 bases and V 3 bases, and 4 bases lay outside the gene matches. The CDR3 totals 12 residues.

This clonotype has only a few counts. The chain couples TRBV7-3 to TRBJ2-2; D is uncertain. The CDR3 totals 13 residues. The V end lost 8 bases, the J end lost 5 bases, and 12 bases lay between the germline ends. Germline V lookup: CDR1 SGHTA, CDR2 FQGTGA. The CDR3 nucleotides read TGTGCCAGCCGTGAGGAAGTAACCGGGGAGCTGTTTTTT. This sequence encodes CASREEVTGELFF.

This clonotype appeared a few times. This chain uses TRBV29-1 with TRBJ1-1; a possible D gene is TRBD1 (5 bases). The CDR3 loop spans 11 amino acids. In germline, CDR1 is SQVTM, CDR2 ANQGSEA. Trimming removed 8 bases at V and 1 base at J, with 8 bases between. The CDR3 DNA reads TGCAGCTCAGGACAGAACACTGAAGCTTTCTTT. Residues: CSSGQNTEAFF.

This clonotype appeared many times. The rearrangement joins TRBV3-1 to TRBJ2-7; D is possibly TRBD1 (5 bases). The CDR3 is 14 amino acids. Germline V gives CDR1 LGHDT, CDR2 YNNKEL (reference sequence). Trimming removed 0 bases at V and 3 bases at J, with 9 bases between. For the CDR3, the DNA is TGTGCCAGCAGCCAAGATGAACAGGACTACGAGCAGTACTTC. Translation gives CASSQDEQDYEQYF.

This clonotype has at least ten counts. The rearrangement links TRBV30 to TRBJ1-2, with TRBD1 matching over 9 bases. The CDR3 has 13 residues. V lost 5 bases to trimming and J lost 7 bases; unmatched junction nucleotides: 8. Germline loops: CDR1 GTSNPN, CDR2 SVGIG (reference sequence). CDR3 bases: TGTGCCTGGCGATTACAGGGGGCCTCTGGCTACACCTTC. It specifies CAWRLQGASGYTF.

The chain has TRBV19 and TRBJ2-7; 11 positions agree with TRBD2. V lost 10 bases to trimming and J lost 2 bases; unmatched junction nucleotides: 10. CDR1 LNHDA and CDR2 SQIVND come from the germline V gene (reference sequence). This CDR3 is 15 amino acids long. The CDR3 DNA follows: TGTGCCACCCAACGTAGCGGGAGGGCCCCCTACGAGCAGTACTTC. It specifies CATQRSGRAPYEQYF.

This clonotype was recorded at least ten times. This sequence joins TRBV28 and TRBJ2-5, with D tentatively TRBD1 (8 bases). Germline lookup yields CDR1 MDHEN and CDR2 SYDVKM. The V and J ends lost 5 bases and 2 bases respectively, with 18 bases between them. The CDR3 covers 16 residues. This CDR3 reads CASSPRTGRDQETQYF. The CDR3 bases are TGTGCCAGCAGTCCAAGGACAGGGAGGGATCAAGAGACCCAGTACTTC.